These 32 T cell receptor beta chains were all obtained from the same sample, sequenced in a study of cytomegalovirus exposure and HLA in healthy donors. The primer mix had 60 Vbeta and 13 Jbeta primers. Only in-frame clones appear in the TCRdb table, and some are missing; sequencing was by immunoSEQ multiplex PCR. The repertoire holds around 130,000 clones, with less than 80% as singletons. The sequenced material came from PBMCs. Receptors originate from a man aged 35 to 55 in good health and CMV-seropositive.

This rearrangement joins TRBV7-2 to TRBJ1-2; D remains ambiguous. Trimming took off 3 bases at V and 0 bases at J, with 5 bases between the two ends. CDR1 and CDR2 (germline): SGHTA, FQGNSA. This CDR3 is built from 13 residues. The CDR3 region is CASSFTTNYGYTF. Written as DNA, the CDR3 is TGTGCCAGCAGCTTTACAACTAACTATGGCTACACCTTC.

This chain uses TRBV6-5 with TRBJ1-1; D is unresolved. The germline V gene encodes CDR1 MNHEY and CDR2 SVGAGI. CDR3 size: 15 residues. The V gene lost 2 bases and the J gene lost 0 bases, with 10 bases spanning the gap. The CDR3 is CASSYGYRLNTEAFF. CDR3 bases: TGTGCCAGCAGTTACGGATACAGATTGAACACTGAAGCTTTCTTT.

The chain joins TRBV6-5 to TRBJ1-6, with 12 bases that match TRBD1. Germline loops: CDR1 MNHEY, CDR2 SVGAGI. After removal of 4 bases from V and 7 bases from J, the junction contained 5 bases not matched to a gene. The CDR3 is 16 amino acids. Written as DNA, the CDR3 is TGTGCCAGCAGTTTGCCCGGGACAGGGGGCAATTCACCCCTCCACTTT. Translating gives CASSLPGTGGNSPLHF.

This clone was recorded once. The chain recombines TRBV2 with TRBJ2-1; 9 bases map to TRBD2. The CDR3 is made up of 15 amino acids. J was trimmed by 4 bases and V by 3 bases; bases with no gene match: 4. Germline V CDR1 and CDR2: SNHLY, FYNNEI. DNA for the CDR3: TGTGCCAGCAGTGAGGGCGGGGGGGGTTACAATGAGCAGTTCTTC. Residues: CASSEGGGGYNEQFF.

The chain links TRBV11-3 to TRBJ2-1; a weak D match, TRBD2 (6 bases). With 1 base removed from V and 9 bases from J, the gap between germline ends came to 25 bases. This CDR3 contains 18 residues. Germline-derived CDR1 and CDR2 are SGHNT and YENEEA. The CDR3 reads CASSLGVRAGRLVGEQFF. CDR3 nucleotide sequence: TGTGCCAGCAGCTTAGGAGTACGGGCAGGGAGGTTGGTCGGTGAGCAGTTCTTC.

CDR3 sequence: CASSDLADNEQFF. The CDR3, as DNA: TGTGCCAGCAGTGACCTAGCGGACAATGAGCAGTTCTTC. The chain links TRBV2 to TRBJ2-1, with 7 nucleotides matching TRBD2. The CDR3 extends over 13 amino acids. V lost 3 bases, J lost 5 bases, and 1 base stayed unmatched. Germline V gene lookup returns CDR1 SNHLY and CDR2 FYNNEI.

The gene calls are TRBV5-8 and TRBJ1-1, with 8 bases that match TRBD1. Germline assignment: CDR1 SGHTS and CDR2 YDEGEE. This CDR3 spans 16 amino acids. Trimming cost V 4 bases and J 3 bases; bases outside gene matches: 11. CDR3 sequence reads: CASSPTPGTGDTEAFF. CDR3 DNA: TGTGCCAGCAGCCCTACTCCAGGGACAGGAGACACTGAAGCTTTCTTT. The variable domain in full, completed from reference TRBV5-8 and TRBJ1-1, reads EAGVTQSPTHLIKTRGQQATLRCSPISGHTSVYWYQQALGLGLQFLLWYDEGEERNRGNFPPRFSGRQFPNYSSELNVNALELEDSALYLCASSPTPGTGDTEAFFGQGTRLTVV.

CDR3 bases: TGTGCCAGCAGCTTATACAGGGAGGGTGAGCAGTTCTTC. Residues: CASSLYREGEQFF. The chain joins TRBV11-2 to TRBJ2-1; D may be TRBD2 (7 bases). From germline, CDR1 is SGHAT and CDR2 FQNNGV. Trimming took off 2 bases at V and 9 bases at J, with 11 bases between the two ends. The CDR3 is made up of 13 amino acids. Complete variable domain (other parts from reference TRBV11-2 and TRBJ2-1): EAGVAQSPRYKIIEKRQSVAFWCNPISGHATLYWYQQILGQGPKLLIQFQNNGVVDDSQLPKDRFSAERLKGVDSTLKIQPAKLEDSAVYLCASSLYREGEQFFGPGTRLTVL.

This clone was counted a few times. J is TRBJ1-1 and V is TRBV19; unclear D gene. V lost 5 bases and J lost 6, with 19 bases in between. The CDR3 is 15 amino acids. From germline, CDR1 is LNHDA and CDR2 SQIVND (reference sequence). The CDR3 DNA reads TGTGCCAGTAGTTCTTTTCGCGGCAGCCCTTCTGAAGCTTTCTTT. Translating gives CASSSFRGSPSEAFF.

The chain has TRBV20-1 and TRBJ1-2, with D tentatively TRBD1 (5 bases). Germline V CDR1 and CDR2: DFQATT, SNEGSKA (reference sequence). Trimming stripped 6 bases from V and 9 bases from J, with 14 bases between. The CDR3 loop spans 11 amino acids. CDR3 region: CSAEQATSYTF. The DNA of the CDR3 is TGCAGTGCGGAACAGGCCACTAGCTACACCTTC.

This clone was found once. The rearrangement joins TRBV19 to TRBJ1-5; TRBD1 matches at 7 bases. CDR1 is LNHDA and CDR2 is SQIVND in the germline V gene (reference sequence). With 4 bases clipped from V and 0 bases from J, the junction kept 9 bases outside the gene matches. CDR3 length: 17 residues. The CDR3 DNA follows: TGTGCCAGTAGTACTAGGGGGCGCAGAGATAGCAATCAGCCCCAGCATTTT. This translates into CASSTRGRRDSNQPQHF. The complete variable domain, with remaining parts taken from reference TRBV19 and TRBJ1-5, reads DGGITQSPKYLFRKEGQNVTLSCEQNLNHDAMYWYRQDPGQGLRLIYYSQIVNDFQKGDIAEGYSVSREKKESFPLTVTSAQKNPTAFYLCASSTRGRRDSNQPQHFGDGTRLSIL.

V is TRBV15 and J is TRBJ2-7, with TRBD1 matching over 9 bases. The CDR3 spans 15 residues. V lost 3 bases and J lost 7; bases outside the gene matches: 10. The germline CDR1 and CDR2 sequences are LNHNV and YYDKDF (reference sequence). The CDR3 loop is CATSRRGTGRSEQYF. In DNA form, the CDR3 reads TGTGCCACCAGCAGGCGAGGGACAGGGCGGTCTGAGCAGTACTTC.

V gene TRBV19 combines with J gene TRBJ2-5; a possible D gene is TRBD1 (6 bases). The germline V gene has CDR1 LNHDA and CDR2 SQIVND (reference sequence). V was trimmed by 9 bases and J by 3 bases, leaving 14 bases between them. This CDR3 comprises 13 residues. The CDR3 DNA reads TGTGCCAGCGCTTGGGACAAAAAAGAGACCCAGTACTTC. Translating it yields CASAWDKKETQYF.

The CDR3 spells CASRQGSENIQYF. The CDR3 DNA sequence: TGTGCCAGCAGGCAGGGGTCCGAAAACATTCAGTACTTC. V and J are TRBV7-9 and TRBJ2-4; the D gene is possibly TRBD1 (6 bases). V lost 6 bases, J lost 5 bases, and 11 bases lay in between. This CDR3 contains 13 residues. Germline values: CDR1 SEHNR, CDR2 FQNEAQ (reference sequence).

This clone was counted only a few times. The chain combines TRBV6-5 with TRBJ1-5; the D gene is possibly TRBD1 (6 bases). Per the germline V gene, CDR1 is MNHEY and CDR2 is SVGAGI. Trimming removed 0 bases from V and 9 bases from J, with 15 bases in between. The CDR3 is 15 residues long. The CDR3 DNA reads TGTGCCAGCAGTTACTCACAGGGTCCATCGTGGCCCCAGCATTTT. Encoded protein: CASSYSQGPSWPQHF.

J is TRBJ2-1 and V is TRBV2, with D unresolved. Germline CDR1 is SNHLY and CDR2 is FYNNEI. Trimming stripped 5 bases from V and 8 bases from J, with 13 bases between. CDR3 length: 13 residues. CDR3 sequence (DNA): TGTGCCAGCAGTCGAGGTCGAACCGATGAGCAGTTCTTC. It specifies CASSRGRTDEQFF.

This chain joins TRBV20-1 and TRBJ2-7; no clear D gene. With 5 bases removed from V and 7 bases from J, the gap between germline ends came to 12 bases. Germline V lookup: CDR1 DFQATT, CDR2 SNEGSKA (reference sequence). This CDR3 spans 11 amino acids. CDR3 region: CSADRGSEQYF. CDR3 in DNA: TGCAGTGCTGATCGTGGCTCGGAGCAGTACTTC.

This chain connects TRBV19 to TRBJ1-4; 11 nucleotides match TRBD1. The CDR3 is 15 amino acids. V trimming: 3 bases; J trimming: 13 bases; junction bases outside the gene matches: 10. Germline CDR1 LNHDA, CDR2 SQIVND (reference sequence). CDR3 region: CASSISVPGQGGLFF. DNA of the CDR3: TGTGCCAGTAGTATCTCCGTCCCGGGACAGGGGGGACTGTTTTTT.

The chain combines TRBV5-1 with TRBJ1-2; D possibly corresponds to TRBD1 (5 bases). The V end lost 0 bases, the J end lost 6 bases, and 12 bases lay between the germline ends. CDR3 length equals 14 residues. The germline V gene encodes CDR1 SGHRS and CDR2 YFSETQ. Here the CDR3 DNA reads TGCGCCAGCAGCTTGGCCATGGGGGAGGATGGCTACACCTTC. Encoded protein: CASSLAMGEDGYTF.

This chain uses TRBV6-5 with TRBJ1-1; D call uncertain. The V end was cut by 10 bases, the J end by 3 bases, with 21 bases between. The length of the CDR3 is 15 residues. Germline V gene lookup returns CDR1 MNHEY and CDR2 SVGAGI. The CDR3 is CATLTRAASHTEAFF. The CDR3 nucleotides are TGTGCCACGCTGACGAGGGCAGCATCGCACACTGAAGCTTTCTTT.

V and J are TRBV4-2 and TRBJ1-4; 8 nucleotides line up with TRBD1. V was clipped by 5 bases and J by 5 bases; unmatched bases: 7. This CDR3 region has 15 residues. Looked up from germline, CDR1 is LGHNA and CDR2 is YNFKEQ. The CDR3 nucleotides read TGTGCCAGCAGCACCTACAGGGGGAAGAATGAAAAACTGTTTTTT. It translates to CASSTYRGKNEKLFF.

The chain combines TRBV30 with TRBJ2-3, with 7 bases identical to TRBD2. Germline V lookup: CDR1 GTSNPN, CDR2 SVGIG (reference sequence). This CDR3 has 13 residues. The junction had 6 bases not matched to a gene; V was cut back by 3 bases and J by 6 bases. CDR3 sequence (DNA): TGTGCCTGGAGGGGAGGGAGGGCCGATACGCAGTATTTT. It yields the protein CAWRGGRADTQYF.

A few counts support this clone. This chain uses TRBV4-1 with TRBJ2-2; TRBD2 matches 8 bases. Germline values: CDR1 MGHRA, CDR2 YSYEKL. The V segment lost 3 bases and the J segment 4 bases; nucleotides outside the gene matches: 10. This CDR3 is 17 amino acids long. CDR3 protein: CASSQIPGGTGTGELFF. In nucleotides, the CDR3 is TGCGCCAGCAGCCAGATCCCGGGGGGGACTGGCACCGGGGAGCTGTTTTTT.

This chain connects TRBV18 to TRBJ2-7; TRBD1 agrees at 11 bases. This CDR3 is 14 amino acids long. The germline V gene encodes CDR1 KGHSH and CDR2 LQKENI. The junction had 5 bases not matched to a gene; V was cut back by 6 bases and J by 4 bases. CDR3 region: CASSRGQGAYEQYF. In nucleotides, the CDR3 is TGTGCCAGCTCCCGAGGACAGGGGGCATACGAGCAGTACTTC.

The rearrangement uses TRBV19 and TRBJ1-6; the match to TRBD1 covers 8 bases. CDR1 and CDR2 (germline): LNHDA, SQIVND (reference sequence). This CDR3 region has 14 residues. With V trimmed by 3 bases and J by 8 bases, 3 bases remained unmatched. This CDR3 is CASSMQGADSPLHF. CDR3 in DNA: TGTGCCAGTAGTATGCAGGGGGCCGATTCACCCCTCCACTTT.

This chain's CDR3 is CASSLNFPGPNTGELFF. CDR3 nucleotides: TGTGCCAGCAGCTTAAATTTCCCCGGTCCGAACACCGGGGAGCTGTTTTTT. V usage is TRBV7-9 and J usage is TRBJ2-2; no definite D call. The V gene's germline CDR1 is SEHNR and CDR2 FQNEAQ (reference sequence). The CDR3 covers 17 residues. V was trimmed by 2 bases and J by 0 bases, leaving 13 bases between them.

The chain is built from TRBV27 and TRBJ2-5, with a possible D match to TRBD1 (6 bases). V was shortened by 6 bases and J by 7 bases, with 15 bases between the two germline ends. CDR1 and CDR2 (germline): MNHEY, SMNVEV (reference sequence). This CDR3 is 13 amino acids long. CDR3 loop: CASSKGGVRTQYF. For the CDR3, the DNA is TGTGCCAGCAGCAAAGGGGGAGTTCGGACCCAGTACTTC.

A remark on this clone: Distinct nucleotide sequences in the sample also encode this CDR3. The rearrangement joins TRBV6-5 to TRBJ1-5; D remains unclear. The CDR3 spans 14 residues. Germline-derived CDR1 and CDR2 are MNHEY and SVGAGI. Trimming left V 0 bases short and J 3 bases short, with 6 bases between. The CDR3: CASSYSRSNQPQHF. CDR3 sequence (DNA): TGTGCCAGCAGTTACTCGCGTTCCAATCAGCCCCAGCATTTT.

The V and J genes are TRBV28 and TRBJ2-5; weak D call: TRBD1 (5 bases). V gave up 1 base and J gave up 8 bases, with 11 bases separating them. CDR1 and CDR2 (germline): MDHEN, SYDVKM. The CDR3 runs to 13 residues. In DNA form, the CDR3 reads TGTGCCAGCAGTTTATCACCGTGGGGCACCCAGTACTTC. This sequence encodes CASSLSPWGTQYF.

The chain uses TRBV5-6 and TRBJ2-2; no clear D gene. V lost 0 bases and J 4 bases, leaving 4 bases between the germline ends. Germline V CDR1 and CDR2: SGHDT, YYEEEE. The CDR3 covers 13 residues. This chain's CDR3 is CASSLGGTGELFF. CDR3 in DNA: TGTGCCAGCAGCTTGGGCGGCACCGGGGAGCTGTTTTTT.

This chain connects TRBV5-1 to TRBJ1-1, with D tentatively TRBD1 (5 bases). V lost 4 bases and J 3 bases, leaving 13 bases between the germline ends. Germline values: CDR1 SGHRS, CDR2 YFSETQ. CDR3 length: 14 residues. The CDR3 coding sequence is TGCGCCAGCAGCCCCTGGGGGGTGGACACTGAAGCTTTCTTT. Translating gives CASSPWGVDTEAFF.

V usage is TRBV6-4 and J usage is TRBJ1-1; 7 bases fit TRBD1. With V trimmed by 3 bases and J by 4 bases, 5 bases remained unmatched. The CDR3 has 14 amino acids. Germline CDR1 and CDR2: MRHNA and SNTAGT. The CDR3 nucleotides are TGTGCCAGCAGTGAGTCAGGGGGTCTCACTGAAGCTTTCTTT. Its protein is CASSESGGLTEAFF.